This T cell receptor beta chain was sequenced in a study of blood T cell repertoires in COVID-19. For the study at large: Whether acute or convalescent, the COVID-19 samples came from the United States, Italy and Spain.

Participants came from about 23 US areas, aged roughly 18 to 95 years. Per the study methods: How many nucleated cells were present was estimated from reference gene primer amplification. Measured with immunoSEQ multiplex PCR; TCRdb has only the in-frame clones, and not every one. That table supplies the V and J calls and clone size; D and trimming were determined from the DNA. Of about 280,000 clones listed, around 91% are singletons. This clone was counted a single time. The CDR3 spans 13 residues. The V end lost 5 bases, the J end lost 0 bases, and 7 bases lay between the germline ends. Germline values: CDR1 MNHEY, CDR2 SVGEGT.

This receptor was identified in a woman between 18 and 30 years old with acute COVID-19. The V call is TRBV6-2 or TRBV6-3, the J call TRBJ1-2; perhaps TRBD1 as D (5 bases). The material sequenced was PBMCs or T cells enriched from blood (not recorded which). The CDR3 protein is CASSQQANYGYTF. The CDR3 DNA reads as TGTGCCAGCAGTCAACAGGCTAACTATGGCTACACCTTC.